This TCR beta chain came from a study of blood T cell repertoires in COVID-19. Whole-study context: Collection of acute and convalescent COVID-19 samples took place in the United States, Italy and Spain. The analysed material was cDNA or gDNA that came from T cells, B-cell-depleted T cells, or PBMCs.

The ends were cut back, 1 base at V and 0 bases at J, with 10 bases in the middle. The CDR3 has 17 residues. The V gene's germline CDR1 is LGHNA and CDR2 YNFKEQ. Per the authors' pipeline: Quantification of nucleated cells was approximated via reference gene primer amplification. The protocol was immunoSEQ multiplex PCR, while the TCRdb copy is restricted to in-frame clones and leaves out a portion. V, J and clone size were drawn from that table, and D and trimming were deduced from the DNA. The sample includes roughly 190,000 clones, about 88% seen only once; the top ten take approximately 5.6%. This clonotype was obtained from a man aged 35-49 years with active or convalescent COVID-19. The gene calls are TRBV4-2 and TRBJ1-6; D is unclear. Sequencing was carried out using peripheral blood. The CDR3 DNA reads TGTGCCAGCAGCCAAGTATCGGGGAGCTCCTATAATTCACCCCTCCACTTT. This codes for CASSQVSGSSYNSPLHF.